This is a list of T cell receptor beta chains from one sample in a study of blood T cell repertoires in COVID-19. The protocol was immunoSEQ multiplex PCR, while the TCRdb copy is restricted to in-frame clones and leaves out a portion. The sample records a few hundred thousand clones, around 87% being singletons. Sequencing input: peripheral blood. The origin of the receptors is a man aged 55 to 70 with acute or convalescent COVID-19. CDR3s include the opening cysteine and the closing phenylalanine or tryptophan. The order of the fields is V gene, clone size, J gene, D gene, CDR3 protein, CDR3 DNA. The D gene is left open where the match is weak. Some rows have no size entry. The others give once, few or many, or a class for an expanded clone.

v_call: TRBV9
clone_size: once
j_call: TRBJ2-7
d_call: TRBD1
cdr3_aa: CASSPTTGVYYEQYF
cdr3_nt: TGTGCCAGCAGCCCTACCACAGGGGTTTACTACGAGCAGTACTTC

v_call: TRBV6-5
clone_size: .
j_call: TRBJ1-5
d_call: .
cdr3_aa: CASSYIRGWDQPQHF
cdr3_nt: TGTGCCAGCAGTTACATCAGGGGATGGGATCAGCCCCAGCATTTT

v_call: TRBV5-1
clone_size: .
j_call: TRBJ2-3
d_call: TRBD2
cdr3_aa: CASSPGTSGGDTDTQYF
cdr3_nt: TGCGCCAGCAGCCCCGGGACTAGCGGGGGAGACACAGATACGCAGTATTTT

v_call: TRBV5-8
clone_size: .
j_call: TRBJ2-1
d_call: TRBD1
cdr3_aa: CASSLGTGKVYNEQFF
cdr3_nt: TGTGCCAGCAGCCTCGGGACAGGGAAAGTTTACAATGAGCAGTTCTTC

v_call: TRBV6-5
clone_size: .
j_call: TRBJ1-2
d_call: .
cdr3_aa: CAGGQSPPNYGYTF
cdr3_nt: TGTGCCGGAGGACAGTCCCCGCCCAACTATGGCTACACCTTC

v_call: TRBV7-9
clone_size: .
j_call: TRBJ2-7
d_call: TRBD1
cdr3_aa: CASVRDRVSYEQYF
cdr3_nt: TGTGCCAGCGTCCGGGACAGGGTGTCCTACGAGCAGTACTTC

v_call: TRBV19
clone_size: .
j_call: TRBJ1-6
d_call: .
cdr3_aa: CASSRDISNNSPLHF
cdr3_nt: TGTGCCAGTAGTAGGGACATCTCGAACAATTCACCCCTCCACTTT

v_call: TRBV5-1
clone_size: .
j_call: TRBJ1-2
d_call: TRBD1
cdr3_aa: CASSLRVGQGAAGYTF
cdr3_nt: TGCGCCAGCAGCTTGCGAGTAGGACAGGGGGCAGCTGGCTACACCTTC

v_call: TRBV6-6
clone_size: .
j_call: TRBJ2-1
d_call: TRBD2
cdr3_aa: CASSRIVLAGDRGEQFF
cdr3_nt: TGTGCCAGCAGTCGGATTGTCCTAGCGGGGGACCGGGGTGAGCAGTTCTTC

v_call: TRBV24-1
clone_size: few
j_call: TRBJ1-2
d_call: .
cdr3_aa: CATSEGNGYTF
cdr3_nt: TGTGCCACCAGTGAGGGCAATGGCTACACCTTC

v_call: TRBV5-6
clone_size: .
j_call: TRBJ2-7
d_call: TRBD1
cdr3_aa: CASSFEGQGAGEQYF
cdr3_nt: TGTGCCAGCAGCTTCGAGGGACAGGGGGCAGGGGAGCAGTACTTC

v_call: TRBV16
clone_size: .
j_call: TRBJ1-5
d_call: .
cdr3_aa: CASSQSEGRAQPQHF
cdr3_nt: TGTGCCAGCAGCCAATCGGAAGGGAGGGCTCAGCCCCAGCATTTT

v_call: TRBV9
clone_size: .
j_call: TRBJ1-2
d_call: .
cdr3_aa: CASSTNGLGSTNYGYTF
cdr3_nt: TGTGCCAGCAGCACCAACGGCCTAGGATCAACTAACTATGGCTACACCTTC

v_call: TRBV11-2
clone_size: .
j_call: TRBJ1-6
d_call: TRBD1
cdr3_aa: CASSLSGQGPNSPLHF
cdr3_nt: TGTGCCAGCAGCTTGTCGGGACAGGGCCCTAATTCACCCCTCCACTTT

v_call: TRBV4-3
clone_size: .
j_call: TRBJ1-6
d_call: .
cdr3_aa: CASSVQGRASSPLHF
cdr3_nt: TGCGCCAGCAGCGTCCAGGGTAGGGCCAGTTCACCCCTCCACTTT

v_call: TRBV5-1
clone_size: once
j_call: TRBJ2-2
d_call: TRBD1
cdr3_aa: CASRTGEGSRTGELFF
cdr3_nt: TGCGCCAGTAGGACAGGGGAAGGATCGAGGACCGGGGAGCTGTTTTTT

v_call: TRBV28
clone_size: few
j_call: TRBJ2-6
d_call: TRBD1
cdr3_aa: CASSQSTGAFSGANVLTF
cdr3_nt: TGTGCCAGCAGCCAGTCCACAGGGGCATTCTCTGGGGCCAACGTCCTGACTTTC

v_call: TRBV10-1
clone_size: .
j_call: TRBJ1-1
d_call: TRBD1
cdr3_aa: CASSEGTGEAFF
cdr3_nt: TGCGCCAGCAGTGAGGGGACAGGAGAAGCTTTCTTT

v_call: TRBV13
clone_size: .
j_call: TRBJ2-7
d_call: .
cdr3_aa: CASSLEGHFYEQCF
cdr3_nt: TGTGCCAGCAGCTTAGAAGGACACTTCTACGAGCAGTGCTTC

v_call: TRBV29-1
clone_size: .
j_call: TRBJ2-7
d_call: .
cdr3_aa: CSVEGLSGKPYEQYF
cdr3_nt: TGCAGCGTTGAAGGTCTATCAGGGAAACCCTACGAGCAGTACTTC

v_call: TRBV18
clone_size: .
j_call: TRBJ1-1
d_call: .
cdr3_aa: CASSPLGAGMNTEAFF
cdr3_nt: TGTGCCAGCTCACCCTTAGGTGCAGGGATGAACACTGAAGCTTTCTTT

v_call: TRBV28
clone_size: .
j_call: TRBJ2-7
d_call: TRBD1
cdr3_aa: CASSLTGGQYEQYF
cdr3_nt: TGTGCCAGCAGTTTGACAGGGGGCCAGTACGAGCAGTACTTC

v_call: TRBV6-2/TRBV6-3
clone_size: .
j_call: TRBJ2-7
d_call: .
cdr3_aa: CASSYSRLAYEQYF
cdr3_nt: TGTGCCAGCAGTTACTCGAGGCTAGCCTACGAGCAGTACTTC

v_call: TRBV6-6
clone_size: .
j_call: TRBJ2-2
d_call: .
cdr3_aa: CASTRGGGTGELFF
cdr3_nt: TGTGCCAGCACCCGGGGAGGGGGCACCGGGGAGCTGTTTTTT

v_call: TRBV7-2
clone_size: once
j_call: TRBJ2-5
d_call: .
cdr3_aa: CASTWRRNQETQYF
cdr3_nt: TGTGCCAGCACTTGGAGGAGAAACCAAGAGACCCAGTACTTC

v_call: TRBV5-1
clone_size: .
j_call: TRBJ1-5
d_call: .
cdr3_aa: CASSLGDTYSNQPQHF
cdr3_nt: TGCGCCAGCAGCTTGGGGGACACCTATAGCAATCAGCCCCAGCATTTT

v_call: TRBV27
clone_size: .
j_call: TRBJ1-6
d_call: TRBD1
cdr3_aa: CASRPATGFSPLHF
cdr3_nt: TGTGCCAGCAGACCGGCGACAGGGTTTTCACCCCTCCACTTT

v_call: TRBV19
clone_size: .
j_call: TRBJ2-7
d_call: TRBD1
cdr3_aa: CASTPRSDRGGQYF
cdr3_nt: TGTGCCAGTACCCCACGTTCGGACAGGGGGGGGCAGTACTTC

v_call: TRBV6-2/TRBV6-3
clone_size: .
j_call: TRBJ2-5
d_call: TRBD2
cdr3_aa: CASSYRSGGASETQYF
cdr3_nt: TGTGCCAGCAGTTACCGTAGCGGGGGGGCCTCGGAGACCCAGTACTTC

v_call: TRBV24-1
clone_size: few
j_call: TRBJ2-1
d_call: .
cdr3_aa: CATSTSSGQRTRSSYNEQFF
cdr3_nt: TGTGCCACCAGCACTTCCAGTGGGCAAAGAACCAGAAGCTCCTACAATGAGCAGTTCTTC

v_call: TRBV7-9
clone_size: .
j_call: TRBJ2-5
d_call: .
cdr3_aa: CASSFRVSGETQYF
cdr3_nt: TGTGCCAGCAGCTTCCGAGTATCGGGGGAGACCCAGTACTTC

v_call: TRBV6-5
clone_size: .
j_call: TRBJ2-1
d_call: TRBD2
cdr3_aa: CASRRTGLASEQFF
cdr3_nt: TGTGCCAGCAGAAGGACGGGACTAGCAAGTGAGCAGTTCTTC

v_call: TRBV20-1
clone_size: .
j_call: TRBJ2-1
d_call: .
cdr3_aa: CSARDGSRQFF
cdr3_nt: TGCAGTGCTAGAGATGGTAGCAGGCAGTTCTTC

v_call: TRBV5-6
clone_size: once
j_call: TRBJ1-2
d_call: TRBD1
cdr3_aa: CASTSTGQGGENGYTF
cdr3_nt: TGTGCCAGCACCTCCACGGGACAGGGGGGAGAGAATGGCTACACCTTC

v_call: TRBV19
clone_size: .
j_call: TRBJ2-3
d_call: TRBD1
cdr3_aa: CASSMTGRDTQYF
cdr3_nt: TGTGCCAGTAGTATGACAGGGCGAGATACGCAGTATTTT

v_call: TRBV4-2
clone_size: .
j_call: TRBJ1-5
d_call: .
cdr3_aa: CASSQVRGNQPQHF
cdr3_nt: TGTGCCAGCAGCCAAGTCCGAGGGAATCAGCCCCAGCATTTT

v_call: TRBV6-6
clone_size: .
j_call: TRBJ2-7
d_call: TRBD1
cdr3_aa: CASSDGQGGYEQYF
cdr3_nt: TGTGCCAGCAGTGATGGACAGGGAGGTTACGAGCAGTACTTC

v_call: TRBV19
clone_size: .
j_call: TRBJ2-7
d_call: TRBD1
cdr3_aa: CASSITGGSDEQYF
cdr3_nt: TGTGCCAGTAGTATCACAGGGGGGTCGGACGAGCAGTACTTC

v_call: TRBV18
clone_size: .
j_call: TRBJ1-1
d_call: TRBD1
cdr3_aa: CASSRDSFAVNTEAFF
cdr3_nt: TGTGCCAGCTCACGGGACAGCTTCGCTGTGAACACTGAAGCTTTCTTT

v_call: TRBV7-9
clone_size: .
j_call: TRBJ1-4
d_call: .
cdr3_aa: CASSLVGGEKLFF
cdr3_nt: TGTGCCAGCAGCTTAGTGGGGGGTGAAAAACTGTTTTTT

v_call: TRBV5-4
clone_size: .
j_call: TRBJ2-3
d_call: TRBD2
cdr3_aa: CASSLLAGAGTDTQYF
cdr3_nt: TGTGCCAGCAGCTTACTAGCGGGGGCAGGCACAGATACGCAGTATTTT

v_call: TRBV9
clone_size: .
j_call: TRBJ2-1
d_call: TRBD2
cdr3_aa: CASGRVESVGFF
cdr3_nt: TGTGCCAGCGGGAGGGTGGAATCCGTAGGGTTCTTC

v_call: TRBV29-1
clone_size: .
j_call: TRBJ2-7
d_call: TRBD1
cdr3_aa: CSVESTGSYEQYF
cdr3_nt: TGCAGCGTTGAGTCGACAGGGTCCTACGAGCAGTACTTC

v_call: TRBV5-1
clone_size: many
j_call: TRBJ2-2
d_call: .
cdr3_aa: CASSLATKLANTGELFF
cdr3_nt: TGCGCCAGCAGCTTGGCCACCAAACTAGCGAACACCGGGGAGCTGTTTTTT

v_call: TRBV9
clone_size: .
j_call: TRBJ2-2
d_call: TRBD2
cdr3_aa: CASSVGTSGGAITGELFF
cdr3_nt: TGTGCCAGCAGCGTAGGGACTAGCGGGGGGGCTATCACCGGGGAGCTGTTTTTT

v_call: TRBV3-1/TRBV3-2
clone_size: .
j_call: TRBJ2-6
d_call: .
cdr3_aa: CASSPWPSGANVLTF
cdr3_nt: TGTGCCAGCAGCCCCTGGCCTTCGGGGGCCAACGTCCTGACTTTC

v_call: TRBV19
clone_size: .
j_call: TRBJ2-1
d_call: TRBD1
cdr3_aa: CASSIDPRDRGNEQFF
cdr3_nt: TGTGCCAGTAGTATAGACCCCCGGGACAGGGGCAATGAGCAGTTCTTC

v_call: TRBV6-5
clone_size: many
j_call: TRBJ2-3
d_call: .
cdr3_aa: CASSPQGGPPLQYF
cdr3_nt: TGTGCCAGCAGTCCCCAAGGAGGCCCACCCCTGCAGTATTTT

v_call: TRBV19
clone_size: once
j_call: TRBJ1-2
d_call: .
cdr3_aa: CASSPRGGPNYGYTF
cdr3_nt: TGTGCCAGTAGCCCTCGGGGGGGCCCAAACTATGGCTACACCTTC

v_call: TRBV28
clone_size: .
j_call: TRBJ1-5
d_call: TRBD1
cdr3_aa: CASGFRGRRDQPQHF
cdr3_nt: TGTGCCAGCGGCTTTAGGGGGCGAAGGGATCAGCCCCAGCATTTT

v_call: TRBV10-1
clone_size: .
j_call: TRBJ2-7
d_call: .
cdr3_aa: CASSESKGRQAYEQYF
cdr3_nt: TGCGCCAGCAGTGAGTCCAAAGGCCGACAGGCCTACGAGCAGTACTTC

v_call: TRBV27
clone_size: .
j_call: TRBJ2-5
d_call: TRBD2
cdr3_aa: CASSLGLDWRQETQYF
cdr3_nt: TGTGCCAGCAGTTTAGGACTAGACTGGCGACAAGAGACCCAGTACTTC

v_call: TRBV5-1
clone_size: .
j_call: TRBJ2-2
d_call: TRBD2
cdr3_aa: CASTLKRAGGSNTGELFF
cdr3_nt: TGCGCCAGCACCCTCAAACGAGCGGGGGGTTCGAACACCGGGGAGCTGTTTTTT

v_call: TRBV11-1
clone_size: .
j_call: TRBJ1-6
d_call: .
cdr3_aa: CASSQDRRGNSPLHF
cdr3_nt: TGTGCCAGCAGCCAAGACAGGCGGGGGAATTCACCCCTCCACTTT

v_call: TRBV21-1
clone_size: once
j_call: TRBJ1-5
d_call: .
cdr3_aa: CASSKATGLNQPQHF
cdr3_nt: TGTGCCAGCAGCAAAGCAACAGGGCTTAATCAGCCCCAGCATTTT

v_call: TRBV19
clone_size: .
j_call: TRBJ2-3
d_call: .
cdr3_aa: CASTTGGGVTDTQYF
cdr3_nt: TGTGCCAGTACCACCGGAGGGGGGGTTACAGATACGCAGTATTTT